The T cell receptor (beta chain) under discussion was sequenced for a study of shared clonotypes between healthy human individuals. As defined, naive CD8 cells were CD45RO-negative and positively selected for CCR7, with terminally differentiated effector memory CD45RA+ cells excluded. Sequencing was performed with immunoSEQ multiplex PCR; in TCRdb, only in-frame clones are kept and a portion is missing. The data hold 1.5 million to 2.5 million clones, with around 96% observed a single time. There are 16 residues in the CDR3. V lost 5 bases, J lost 7 bases, and 10 bases stayed unmatched. CDR1 is SGHNT and CDR2 is YYREEE in the germline V gene (reference sequence).

Sequencing was done on a sample of naive CD8+ T cells sorted from blood. The chain joins TRBV5-4 to TRBJ2-2, with 11 positions matching TRBD2. The source is a man younger than 35 in good health. The chain's CDR3 is CASSLALAGVDGELFF. CDR3 nucleotide sequence: TGTGCCAGCAGTCTCGCACTAGCGGGAGTCGACGGGGAGCTGTTTTTT.